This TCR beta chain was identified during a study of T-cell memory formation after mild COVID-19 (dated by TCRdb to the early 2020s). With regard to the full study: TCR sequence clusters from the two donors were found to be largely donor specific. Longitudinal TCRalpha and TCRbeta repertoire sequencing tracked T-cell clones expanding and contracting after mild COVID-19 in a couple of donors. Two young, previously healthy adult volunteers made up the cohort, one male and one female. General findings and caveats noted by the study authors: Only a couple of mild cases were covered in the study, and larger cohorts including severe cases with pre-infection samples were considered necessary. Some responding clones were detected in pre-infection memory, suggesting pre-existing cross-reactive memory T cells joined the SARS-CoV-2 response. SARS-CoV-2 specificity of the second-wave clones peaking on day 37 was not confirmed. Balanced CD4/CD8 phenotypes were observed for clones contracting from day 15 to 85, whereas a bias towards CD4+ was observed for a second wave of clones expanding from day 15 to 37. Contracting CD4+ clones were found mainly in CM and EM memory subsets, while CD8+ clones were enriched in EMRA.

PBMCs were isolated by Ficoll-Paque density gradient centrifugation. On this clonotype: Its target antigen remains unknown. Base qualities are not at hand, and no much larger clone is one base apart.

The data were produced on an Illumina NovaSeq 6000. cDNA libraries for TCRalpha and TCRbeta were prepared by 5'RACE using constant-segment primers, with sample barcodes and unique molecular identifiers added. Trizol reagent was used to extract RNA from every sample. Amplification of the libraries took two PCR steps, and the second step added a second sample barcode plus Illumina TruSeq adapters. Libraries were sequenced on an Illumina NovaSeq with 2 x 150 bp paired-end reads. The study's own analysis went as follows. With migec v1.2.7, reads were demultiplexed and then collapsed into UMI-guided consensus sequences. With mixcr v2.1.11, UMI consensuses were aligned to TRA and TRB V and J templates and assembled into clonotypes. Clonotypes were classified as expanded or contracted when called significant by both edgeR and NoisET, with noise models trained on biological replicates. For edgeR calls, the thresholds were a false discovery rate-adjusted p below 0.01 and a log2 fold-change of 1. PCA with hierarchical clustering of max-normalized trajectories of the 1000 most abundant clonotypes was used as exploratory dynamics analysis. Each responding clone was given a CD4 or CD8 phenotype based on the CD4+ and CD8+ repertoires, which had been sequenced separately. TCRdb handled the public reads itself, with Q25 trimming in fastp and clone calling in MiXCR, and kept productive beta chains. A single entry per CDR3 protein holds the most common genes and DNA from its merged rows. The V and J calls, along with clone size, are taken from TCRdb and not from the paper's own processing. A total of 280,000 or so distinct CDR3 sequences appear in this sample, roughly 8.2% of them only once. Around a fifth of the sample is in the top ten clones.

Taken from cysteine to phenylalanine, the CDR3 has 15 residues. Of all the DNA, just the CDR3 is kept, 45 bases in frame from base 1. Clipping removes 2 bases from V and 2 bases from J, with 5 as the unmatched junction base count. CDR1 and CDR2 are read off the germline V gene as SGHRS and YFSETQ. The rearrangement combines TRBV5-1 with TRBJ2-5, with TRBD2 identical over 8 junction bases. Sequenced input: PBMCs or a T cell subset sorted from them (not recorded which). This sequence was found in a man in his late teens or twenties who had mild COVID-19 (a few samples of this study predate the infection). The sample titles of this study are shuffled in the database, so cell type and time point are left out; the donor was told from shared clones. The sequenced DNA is TGCGCCAGCAGCTTCGCCGGGACTAGGCAAGAGACCCAGTACTTC. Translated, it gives CASSFAGTRQETQYF.